Each of the 4 T cell receptor beta chains below was sequenced from the same sample in a study of shared clonotypes between healthy human individuals. Profiled with immunoSEQ multiplex PCR; TCRdb holds only in-frame clones, not every one. The sample yields hundreds of thousands of clones, roughly 96% seen once. Naive CD8 isolation took CD45RO-negative cells positively selected for CCR7 and excluded terminally differentiated effector memory CD45RA+ cells. Sample: naive CD8+ T cells sorted from blood. The origin of the receptors is a woman between 25 and 40 years old in good health.

Note on this clone: Distinct nucleotide sequences in the sample also encode this CDR3. The rearrangement joins TRBV13 to TRBJ2-7; no clear D. CDR1 and CDR2 (germline): PRHDT, FYEKMQ (reference sequence). Trimming left V 3 bases short and J 4 bases short, with 7 bases between. This CDR3 is 12 amino acids long. CDR3 amino acids: CASSFGSYEQYF. Written as DNA, the CDR3 is TGTGCCAGCAGCTTTGGCAGTTACGAGCAGTACTTC.

This clone was detected once. The chain employs TRBV9 and TRBJ2-1, with 9 bases identical to TRBD1. Losses at the gene ends were 4 bases for V and 9 bases for J; bases not matched to a gene: 11. The CDR3 is 15 amino acids. Germline CDR1 SGDLS, CDR2 YYNGEE. The CDR3 loop reads CASSIGQGRIVEQFF. CDR3 coding DNA: TGTGCCAGCAGCATCGGACAGGGGAGAATCGTTGAGCAGTTCTTC.

This sequence joins TRBV5-6 and TRBJ2-1; D is ambiguous. CDR3 size: 15 residues. Germline CDR1 SGHDT, CDR2 YYEEEE. V lost 1 base and J 4 bases, leaving 12 bases between the germline ends. The CDR3 protein is CASSLTRYKYNEQFF. For the CDR3, the DNA is TGTGCCAGCAGCTTGACGAGGTACAAATACAATGAGCAGTTCTTC.

The rearrangement links TRBV28 to TRBJ1-1, with a tentative D call TRBD1 (6 bases). The CDR3 runs 14 residues. Deletions cut 6 bases from V and 0 bases from J, with 11 bases between. Germline V gene data show CDR1 as MDHEN and CDR2 as SYDVKM. The CDR3 bases are TGTGCCAGCAGGCCAGGGGTACTGAACACTGAAGCTTTCTTT. Its protein is CASRPGVLNTEAFF.